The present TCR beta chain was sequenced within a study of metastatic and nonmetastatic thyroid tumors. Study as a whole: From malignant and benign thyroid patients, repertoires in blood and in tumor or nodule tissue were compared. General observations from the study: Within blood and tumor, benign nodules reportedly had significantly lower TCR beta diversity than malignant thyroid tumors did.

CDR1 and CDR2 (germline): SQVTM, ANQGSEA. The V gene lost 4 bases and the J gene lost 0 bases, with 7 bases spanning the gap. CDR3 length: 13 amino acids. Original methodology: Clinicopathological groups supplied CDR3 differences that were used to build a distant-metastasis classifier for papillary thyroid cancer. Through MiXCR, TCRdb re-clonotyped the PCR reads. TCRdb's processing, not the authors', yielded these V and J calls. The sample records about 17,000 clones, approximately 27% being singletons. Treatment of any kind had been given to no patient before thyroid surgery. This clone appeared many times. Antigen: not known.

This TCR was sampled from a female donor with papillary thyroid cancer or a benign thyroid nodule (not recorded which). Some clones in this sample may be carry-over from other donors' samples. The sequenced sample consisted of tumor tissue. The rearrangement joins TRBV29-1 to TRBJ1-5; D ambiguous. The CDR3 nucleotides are TGCAGCGTTGTGGGGAATAGCAATCAGCCCCAGCATTTT. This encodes CSVVGNSNQPQHF.